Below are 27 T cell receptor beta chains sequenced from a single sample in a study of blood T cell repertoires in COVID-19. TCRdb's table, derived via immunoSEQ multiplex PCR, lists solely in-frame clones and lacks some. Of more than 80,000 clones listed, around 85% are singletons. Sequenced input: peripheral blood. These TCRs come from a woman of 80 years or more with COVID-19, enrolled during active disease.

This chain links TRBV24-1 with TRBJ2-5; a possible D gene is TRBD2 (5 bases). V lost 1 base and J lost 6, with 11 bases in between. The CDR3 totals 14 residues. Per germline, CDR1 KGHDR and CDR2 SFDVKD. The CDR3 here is CATSDFPPGKTQYF. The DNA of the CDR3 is TGTGCCACCAGTGATTTCCCTCCCGGGAAGACCCAGTACTTC.

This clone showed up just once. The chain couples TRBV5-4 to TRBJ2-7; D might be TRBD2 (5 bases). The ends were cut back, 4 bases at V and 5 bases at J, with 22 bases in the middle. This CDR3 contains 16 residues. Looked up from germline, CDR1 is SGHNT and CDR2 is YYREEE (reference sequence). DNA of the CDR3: TGTGCCAGCAGCCCGGACCTCGGGAAGTTACGGGACGAGCAGTACTTC. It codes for CASSPDLGKLRDEQYF.

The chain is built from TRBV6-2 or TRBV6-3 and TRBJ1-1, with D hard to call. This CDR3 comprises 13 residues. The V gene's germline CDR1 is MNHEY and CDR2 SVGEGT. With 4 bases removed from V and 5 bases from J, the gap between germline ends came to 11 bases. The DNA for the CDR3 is TGTGCCAGCAGTTCGACGGGAGGTACTGAAGCTTTCTTT. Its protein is CASSSTGGTEAFF.

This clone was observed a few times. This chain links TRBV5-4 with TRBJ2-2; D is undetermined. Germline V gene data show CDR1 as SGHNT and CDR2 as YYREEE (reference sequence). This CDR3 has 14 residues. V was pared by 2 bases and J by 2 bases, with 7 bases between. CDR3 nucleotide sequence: TGTGCCAGCAGCTTCGGGTCCAACACCGGGGAGCTGTTTTTT. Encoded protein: CASSFGSNTGELFF. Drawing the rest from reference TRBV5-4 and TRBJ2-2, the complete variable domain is ETGVTQSPTHLIKTRGQQVTLRCSSQSGHNTVSWYQQALGQGPQFIFQYYREEENGRGNFPPRFSGLQFPNYSSELNVNALELDDSALYLCASSFGSNTGELFFGEGSRLTVL.

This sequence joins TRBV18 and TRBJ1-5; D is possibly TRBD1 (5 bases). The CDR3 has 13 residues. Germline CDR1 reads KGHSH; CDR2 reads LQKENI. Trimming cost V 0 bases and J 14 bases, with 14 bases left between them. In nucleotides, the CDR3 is TGTGCCAGCTCACCACCGAACGGGGGAGCCAAGCATTTT. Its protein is CASSPPNGGAKHF.

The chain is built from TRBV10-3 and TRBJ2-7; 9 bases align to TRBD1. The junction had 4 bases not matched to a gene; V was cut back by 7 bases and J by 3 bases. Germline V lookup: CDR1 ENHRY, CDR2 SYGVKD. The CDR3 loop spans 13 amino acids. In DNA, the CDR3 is TGTGCCATCACCCCGGGACAGGGCTACGAGCAGTACTTC. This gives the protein CAITPGQGYEQYF.

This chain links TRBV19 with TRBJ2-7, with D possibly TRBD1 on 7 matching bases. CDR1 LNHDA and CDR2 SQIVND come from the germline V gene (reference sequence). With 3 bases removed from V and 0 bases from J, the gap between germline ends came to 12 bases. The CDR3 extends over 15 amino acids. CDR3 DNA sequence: TGTGCCAGTAGTATGAGGGGGGACAGCTCCTACGAGCAGTACTTC. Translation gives CASSMRGDSSYEQYF.

The CDR3 DNA is TGTGCCAGTAGTACCTCCCGGGACAGGGGGGCCTACGAGCAGTACTTC. Translation: CASSTSRDRGAYEQYF. The gene calls are TRBV19 and TRBJ2-7; 11 bases agree with TRBD1. Trimming at V came to 4 bases and at J to 2 bases, leaving 7 bases not matched to a gene. The CDR3 has 16 amino acids. CDR1 LNHDA and CDR2 SQIVND come from the germline V gene (reference sequence).

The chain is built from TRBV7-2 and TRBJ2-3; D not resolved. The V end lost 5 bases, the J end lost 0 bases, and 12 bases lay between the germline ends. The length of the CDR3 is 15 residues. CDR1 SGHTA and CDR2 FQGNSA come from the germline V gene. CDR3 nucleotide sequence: TGTGCCAGCAGCCCCCTAGGTCCAAGCACAGATACGCAGTATTTT. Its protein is CASSPLGPSTDTQYF.

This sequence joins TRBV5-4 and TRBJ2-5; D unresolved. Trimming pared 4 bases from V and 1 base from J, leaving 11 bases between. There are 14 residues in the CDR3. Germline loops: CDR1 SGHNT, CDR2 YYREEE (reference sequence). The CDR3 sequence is CASSVQAIQETQYF. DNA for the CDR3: TGTGCCAGCAGCGTTCAGGCGATCCAAGAGACCCAGTACTTC.

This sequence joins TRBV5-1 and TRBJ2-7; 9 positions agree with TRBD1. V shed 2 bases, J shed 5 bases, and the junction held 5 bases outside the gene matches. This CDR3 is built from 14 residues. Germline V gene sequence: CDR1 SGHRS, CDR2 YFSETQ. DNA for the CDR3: TGCGCCAGCAGCTTAGGACAGGGGTTTGACGAGCAGTACTTC. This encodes CASSLGQGFDEQYF.

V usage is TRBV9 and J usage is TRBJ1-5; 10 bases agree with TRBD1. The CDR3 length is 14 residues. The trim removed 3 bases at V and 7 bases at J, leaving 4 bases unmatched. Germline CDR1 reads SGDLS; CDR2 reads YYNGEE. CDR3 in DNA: TGTGCCAGCAGCGGGACAGGGGGAGGACAGCCCCAGCATTTT. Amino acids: CASSGTGGGQPQHF.

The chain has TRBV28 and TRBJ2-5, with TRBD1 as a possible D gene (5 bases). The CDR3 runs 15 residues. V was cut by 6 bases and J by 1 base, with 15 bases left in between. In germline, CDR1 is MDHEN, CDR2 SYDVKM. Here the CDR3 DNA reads TGTGCCAGCAGCCGACCAGGGCGGTCCCAAGAGACCCAGTACTTC. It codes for CASSRPGRSQETQYF. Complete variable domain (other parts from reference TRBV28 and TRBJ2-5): DVKVTQSSRYLVKRTGEKVFLECVQDMDHENMFWYRQDPGLGLRLIYFSYDVKMKEKGDIPEGYSVSREKKERFSLILESASTNQTSMYLCASSRPGRSQETQYFGPGTRLLVL.

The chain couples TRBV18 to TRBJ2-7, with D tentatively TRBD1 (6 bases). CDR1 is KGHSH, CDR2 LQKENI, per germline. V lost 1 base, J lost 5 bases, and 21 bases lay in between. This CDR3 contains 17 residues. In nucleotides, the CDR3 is TGTGCCAGCTCACCACTCCAGAGAACAGGGCCTCTTGACGAGCAGTACTTC. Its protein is CASSPLQRTGPLDEQYF.

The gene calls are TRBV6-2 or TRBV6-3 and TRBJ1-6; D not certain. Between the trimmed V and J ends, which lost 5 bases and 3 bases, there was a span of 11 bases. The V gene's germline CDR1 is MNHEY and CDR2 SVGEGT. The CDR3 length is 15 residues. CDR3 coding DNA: TGTGCCAGCAGTGCCGGGATCATCTATAATTCACCCCTCCACTTT. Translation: CASSAGIIYNSPLHF.

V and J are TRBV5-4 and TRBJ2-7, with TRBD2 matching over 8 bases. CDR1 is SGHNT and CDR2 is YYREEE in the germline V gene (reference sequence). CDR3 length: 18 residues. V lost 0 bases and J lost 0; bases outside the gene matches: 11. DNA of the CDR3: TGTGCCAGCAGCTTGGTACGTGGTAGCGGGGCTTACTCCTACGAGCAGTACTTC. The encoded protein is CASSLVRGSGAYSYEQYF.

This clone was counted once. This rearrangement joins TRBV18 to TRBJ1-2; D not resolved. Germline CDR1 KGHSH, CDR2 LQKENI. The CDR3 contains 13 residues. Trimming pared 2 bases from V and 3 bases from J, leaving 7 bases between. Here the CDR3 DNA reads TGTGCCAGCTCACCAATCGGGGACTATGGCTACACCTTC. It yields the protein CASSPIGDYGYTF.

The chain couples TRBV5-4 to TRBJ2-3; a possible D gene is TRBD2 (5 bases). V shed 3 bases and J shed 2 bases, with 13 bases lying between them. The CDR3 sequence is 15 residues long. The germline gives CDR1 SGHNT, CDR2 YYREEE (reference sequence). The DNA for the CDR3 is TGTGCCAGCAGCTCGGGGTTAGGGTCCACAGATACGCAGTATTTT. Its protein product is CASSSGLGSTDTQYF.

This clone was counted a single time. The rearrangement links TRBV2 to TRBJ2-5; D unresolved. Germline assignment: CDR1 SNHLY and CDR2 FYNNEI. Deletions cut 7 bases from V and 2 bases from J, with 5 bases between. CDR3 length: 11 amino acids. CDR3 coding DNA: TGTGCCAGCACTTCGCAAGAGACCCAGTACTTC. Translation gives CASTSQETQYF.

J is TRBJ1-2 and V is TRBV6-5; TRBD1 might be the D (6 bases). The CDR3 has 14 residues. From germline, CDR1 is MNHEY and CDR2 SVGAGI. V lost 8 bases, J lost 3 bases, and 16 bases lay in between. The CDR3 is CASASYQGYYGYTF. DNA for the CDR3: TGTGCCAGCGCGAGTTACCAGGGGTACTATGGCTACACCTTC.

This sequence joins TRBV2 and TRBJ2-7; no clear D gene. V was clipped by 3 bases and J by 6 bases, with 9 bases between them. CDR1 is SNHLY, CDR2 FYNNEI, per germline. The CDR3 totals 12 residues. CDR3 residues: CASSDVGGEQYF. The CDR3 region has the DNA TGTGCCAGCAGTGATGTAGGCGGCGAGCAGTACTTC.

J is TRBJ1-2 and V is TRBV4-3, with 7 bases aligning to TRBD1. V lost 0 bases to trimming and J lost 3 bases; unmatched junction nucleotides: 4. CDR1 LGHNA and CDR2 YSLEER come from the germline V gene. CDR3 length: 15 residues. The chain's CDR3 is CASSQESDRDYGYTF. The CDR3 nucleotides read TGCGCCAGCAGCCAAGAATCCGACAGGGACTATGGCTACACCTTC.

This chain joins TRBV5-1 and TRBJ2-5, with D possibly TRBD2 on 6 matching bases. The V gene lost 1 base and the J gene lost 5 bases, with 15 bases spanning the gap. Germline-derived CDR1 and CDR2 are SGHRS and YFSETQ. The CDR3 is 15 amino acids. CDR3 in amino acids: CASSLTGTLRETQYF. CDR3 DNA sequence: TGCGCCAGCAGCTTGACCGGGACTTTAAGGGAGACCCAGTACTTC. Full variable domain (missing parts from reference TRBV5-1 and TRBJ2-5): KAGVTQTPRYLIKTRGQQVTLSCSPISGHRSVSWYQQTPGQGLQFLFEYFSETQRNKGNFPGRFSGRQFSNSRSEMNVSTLELGDSALYLCASSLTGTLRETQYFGPGTRLLVL.

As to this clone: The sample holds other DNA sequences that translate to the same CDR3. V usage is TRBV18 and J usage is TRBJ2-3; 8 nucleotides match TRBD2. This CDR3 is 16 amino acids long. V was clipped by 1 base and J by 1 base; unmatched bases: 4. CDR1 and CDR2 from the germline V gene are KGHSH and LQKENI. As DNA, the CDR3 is TGTGCCAGCTCACCACTGGCGGGAGGCCGCACAGATACGCAGTATTTT. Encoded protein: CASSPLAGGRTDTQYF. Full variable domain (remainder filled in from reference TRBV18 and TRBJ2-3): NAGVMQNPRHLVRRRGQEARLRCSPMKGHSHVYWYRQLPEEGLKFMVYLQKENIIDESGMPKERFSAEFPKEGPSILRIQQVVRGDSAAYFCASSPLAGGRTDTQYFGPGTRLTVL.

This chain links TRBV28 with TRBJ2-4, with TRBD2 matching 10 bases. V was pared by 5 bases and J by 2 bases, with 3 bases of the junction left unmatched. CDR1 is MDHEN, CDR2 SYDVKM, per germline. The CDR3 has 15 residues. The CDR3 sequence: CASSLAGDPKNIQYF. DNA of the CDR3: TGTGCCAGCAGTCTAGCGGGAGACCCCAAAAACATTCAGTACTTC.

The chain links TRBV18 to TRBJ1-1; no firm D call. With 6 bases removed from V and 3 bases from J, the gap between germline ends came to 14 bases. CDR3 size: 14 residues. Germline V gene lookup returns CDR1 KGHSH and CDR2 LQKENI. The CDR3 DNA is TGTGCCAGCTCGCCCTACGATGAGGACACTGAAGCTTTCTTT. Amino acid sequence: CASSPYDEDTEAFF.

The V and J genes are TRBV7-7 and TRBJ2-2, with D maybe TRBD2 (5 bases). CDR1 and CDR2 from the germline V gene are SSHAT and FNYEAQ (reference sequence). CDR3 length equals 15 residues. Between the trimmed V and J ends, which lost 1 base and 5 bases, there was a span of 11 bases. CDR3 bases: TGTGCCAGCAGCTTAGACCGGGGTGGTACCGGGGAGCTGTTTTTT. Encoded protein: CASSLDRGGTGELFF.